These 9 T cell receptor beta chains share one sample of origin, sequenced in a study of identical twins. TCRdb reprocessed the 5' RACE reads via MiXCR and lists one record per CDR3 protein. The table lists 400,000 to 500,000 distinct CDR3 sequences, over 11% of them singletons. In addition, the sample was reused for a study of yellow fever vaccine responses in identical twins.

Input material: CD4+ T cells sorted from blood. These receptors were taken from a woman aged 18 to 35 in good health.

This clonotype has a handful of counts. V and J are TRBV5-1 and TRBJ2-1, with 7 bases identical to TRBD2. CDR1 is SGHRS, CDR2 YFSETQ, per germline. V lost 2 bases, J lost 10 bases, and 6 bases stayed unmatched. This CDR3 has 13 residues. The CDR3 spells CASSFQREWEQFF. CDR3 sequence (DNA): TGCGCCAGCAGCTTCCAGCGGGAATGGGAGCAGTTCTTC.

V usage is TRBV5-1 and J usage is TRBJ2-3; no reliable D call. This CDR3 contains 12 residues. Germline V gene sequence: CDR1 SGHRS, CDR2 YFSETQ. Trimming removed 1 base at V and 5 bases at J, with 5 bases between. CDR3: CASSLIEDTQYF. Here the CDR3 DNA reads TGCGCCAGCAGCTTGATCGAAGATACGCAGTATTTT.

The chain has TRBV5-6 and TRBJ2-1, with 8 bases aligning to TRBD2. V shed 0 bases, J shed 3 bases, and the junction held 5 bases outside the gene matches. In germline, CDR1 is SGHDT, CDR2 YYEEEE. CDR3 length: 16 residues. CDR3 amino acids: CASSLGIAGIYNEQFF. The CDR3 DNA sequence: TGTGCCAGCAGCTTGGGGATAGCGGGAATCTACAATGAGCAGTTCTTC.

This chain links TRBV12-3 or TRBV12-4 with TRBJ2-3; D is possibly TRBD1 or TRBD2 (6 bases each). The CDR3 sequence is 13 residues long. V was pared by 5 bases and J by 6 bases, with 12 bases between. This chain's CDR3 is CASSPGARDTQYF. CDR3 DNA sequence: TGTGCCAGCAGTCCGGGGGCTAGGGATACGCAGTATTTT.

A remark on this clonotype: The junction shows a germline mismatch at one end, possibly a read error. J is TRBJ2-1 and V is TRBV11-1; 8 nucleotides agree with TRBD2. The CDR3 has 18 amino acids. Germline V gene data show CDR1 as SGHAT and CDR2 as FQDESV (reference sequence). DNA of the CDR3: TGTGCCGGCAGCTTCCTGAGCGGGAGTTCTTTGTCCTACAATGAGCAGTTCTTC. Its translation: CAGSFLSGSSLSYNEQFF.

The chain couples TRBV4-2 to TRBJ2-3; D not resolved. Germline-derived CDR1 and CDR2 are LGHNA and YNFKEQ. CDR3 size: 14 residues. V gave up 0 bases and J gave up 7 bases, with 11 bases separating them. The CDR3 nucleotides read TGTGCCAGCAGCCAAGAACACAGTTTTCATACGCAGTATTTT. It is translated as CASSQEHSFHTQYF.

V gene TRBV12-3 or TRBV12-4 combines with J gene TRBJ2-1; D is uncertain. This CDR3 contains 14 residues. V lost 0 bases and J 4 bases, leaving 7 bases between the germline ends. CDR3 DNA: TGTGCCAGCAGTTTAGCGGTGCGGTACAATGAGCAGTTCTTC. This sequence encodes CASSLAVRYNEQFF.

The count of this clonotype is one. The rearrangement uses TRBV6-1 and TRBJ2-1, with D possibly being TRBD2 (6 bases). The CDR3 is made up of 15 amino acids. Deletions cut 7 bases from V and 0 bases from J, with 13 bases between. Germline V gives CDR1 MNHNS, CDR2 SASEGT. The CDR3 sequence: CASTRVSGSYNEQFF. As DNA, the CDR3 is TGTGCCAGCACCCGGGTTAGCGGCTCCTACAATGAGCAGTTCTTC.

This clonotype was seen once. The CDR3 loop reads CASSIVSPSGRRTDTQYF. The CDR3 bases are TGTGCCAGTAGTATAGTTTCCCCAAGTGGGAGACGAACAGATACGCAGTATTTT. The chain uses TRBV19 and TRBJ2-3; D is perhaps TRBD2 (5 bases). CDR1 and CDR2 from the germline V gene are LNHDA and SQIVND (reference sequence). Trimming left V 1 base short and J 3 bases short, with 20 bases between. The CDR3 covers 18 residues.